The entry below describes one T cell receptor beta chain. Assay used: immunoSEQ multiplex PCR; TCRdb lists only in-frame clones, some missing. The table has some 74,000 clones, 88% seen once. This CDR3 has 16 amino acids. Looked up from germline, CDR1 is SGHNT and CDR2 is YYREEE (reference sequence). V shed 0 bases and J 0 bases; nucleotides not matched to a gene: 2. The source of the sample is a study of blood T cell repertoires in COVID-19. The receptor was isolated from a woman aged 80 or older with acute or convalescent COVID-19. The chain has TRBV5-4 and TRBJ2-4; 8 bases align to TRBD2. Sequencing was done on a sample of peripheral blood. For the CDR3, the DNA is TGTGCCAGCAGCTTGGCCGGGGGGGGAGCCAAAAACATTCAGTACTTC. Translation: CASSLAGGGAKNIQYF.